Shown below are 21 T cell receptor beta chains from a single sample sequenced in a study of shared clonotypes between healthy human individuals. TCRdb keeps only in-frame clones here, not all; method: immunoSEQ multiplex PCR. The sample records hundreds of thousands of clones, roughly 73% being singletons. Sequenced material: memory CD4+ T cells sorted from blood. Documented subset: CD45RA-negative fraction. All receptors derive from a woman in her 30s in good health.

The CDR3 sequence: CASSLMGNTGELFF. The CDR3, as DNA: TGTGCCAGCAGCTTAATGGGCAACACCGGGGAGCTGTTTTTT. This chain uses TRBV7-3 with TRBJ2-2; D remains ambiguous. CDR1 is SGHTA, CDR2 FQGTGA, per germline. The CDR3 length is 14 residues. Trimming took 1 base from V and 2 from J, leaving 5 bases between them.

This clone was found a few times. Other DNA sequences from this sample encode an identical CDR3 as well. The chain joins TRBV19 to TRBJ2-7; 10 bases agree with TRBD2. CDR3 size: 13 residues. Germline lookup yields CDR1 LNHDA and CDR2 SQIVND (reference sequence). Trimming at V came to 5 bases and at J to 5 bases, leaving 3 bases not matched to a gene. The CDR3 nucleotides read TGTGCCAGTAGTCGCGGACTAGCGGACGAGCAGTACTTC. It encodes CASSRGLADEQYF.

The chain joins TRBV6-5 to TRBJ2-7, with 9 bases aligning to TRBD1. Germline trimming cut 5 bases from V and 9 bases from J; bases unmatched to any gene: 8. CDR1 and CDR2 from the germline V gene are MNHEY and SVGAGI. This CDR3 has 13 residues. The CDR3 region has the DNA TGTGCCAGCAGTACACCTGGACAGGGGAGGCAGTACTTC. Translated: CASSTPGQGRQYF.

J is TRBJ2-5 and V is TRBV5-5, with TRBD1 identical over 7 bases. The CDR3 totals 14 residues. Unmatched junction bases numbered 1, after V lost 0 bases and J lost 2 bases. Germline CDR1 SGHKS, CDR2 YYEKEE (reference sequence). CDR3 residues: CASSLVQGQETQYF. The CDR3 nucleotides read TGTGCCAGCAGCTTGGTACAGGGGCAAGAGACCCAGTACTTC.

There are a few counts of this clone. This chain joins TRBV14 and TRBJ2-2, with D possibly being TRBD1 or TRBD2 (5 bases each). Germline V lookup: CDR1 SGHDN, CDR2 FVKESK. V dropped 1 base and J dropped 7 bases, with 10 bases sitting between them. CDR3 size: 14 residues. The CDR3 spells CASSQVRGGGELFF. In nucleotides, the CDR3 is TGTGCCAGCAGCCAAGTTCGGGGCGGCGGGGAGCTGTTTTTT.

The chain is built from TRBV28 and TRBJ2-1; 7 bases match TRBD2. From germline, CDR1 is MDHEN and CDR2 SYDVKM. Trimming took 2 bases from V and 6 from J; bases not matched to a gene: 7. The CDR3 runs 15 residues. CDR3 region: CASSLIASGPNEQFF. For the CDR3, the DNA is TGTGCCAGCAGTTTAATAGCTAGCGGCCCCAATGAGCAGTTCTTC.

The V and J genes are TRBV28 and TRBJ2-7; TRBD2 matches at 9 bases. CDR1 and CDR2 (germline): MDHEN, SYDVKM. The CDR3 runs to 15 residues. Trimming cost V 7 bases and J 4 bases; bases outside gene matches: 11. This CDR3 reads CASTPGESGRYEQYF. The CDR3 region has the DNA TGTGCCAGCACCCCAGGAGAGAGCGGGAGGTACGAGCAGTACTTC.

The gene calls are TRBV4-2 and TRBJ2-5; 8 nucleotides align to TRBD1. The CDR3 has 13 amino acids. Germline CDR1 LGHNA, CDR2 YNFKEQ. Trimming took 4 bases from V and 2 from J; bases not matched to a gene: 0. CDR3 protein: CASSRTGQETQYF. CDR3 bases: TGTGCCAGCAGCCGGACAGGGCAAGAGACCCAGTACTTC.

The chain employs TRBV19 and TRBJ1-3, with 7 bases matching TRBD1. From germline, CDR1 is LNHDA and CDR2 SQIVND (reference sequence). Germline trimming cut 5 bases from V and 3 bases from J; bases unmatched to any gene: 7. The CDR3 has 15 residues. CDR3 loop: CASSWDRELGNTIYF. The CDR3 region has the DNA TGTGCCAGTAGTTGGGACAGAGAGCTTGGAAACACCATATATTTT. Full variable domain (rest looked up from reference TRBV19 and TRBJ1-3): DGGITQSPKYLFRKEGQNVTLSCEQNLNHDAMYWYRQDPGQGLRLIYYSQIVNDFQKGDIAEGYSVSREKKESFPLTVTSAQKNPTAFYLCASSWDRELGNTIYFGEGSWLTVV.

The chain recombines TRBV7-9 with TRBJ2-2, with unresolved D. Per germline, CDR1 SEHNR and CDR2 FQNEAQ (reference sequence). V was trimmed by 5 bases and J by 3 bases, leaving 13 bases between them. CDR3 length: 15 amino acids. CDR3 sequence (DNA): TGTGCCAGCAGCAGCGACGGATGGGACACCGGGGAGCTGTTTTTT. This translates into CASSSDGWDTGELFF.

The chain recombines TRBV4-1 with TRBJ2-7, with D uncertain. Deletions cut 1 base from V and 4 bases from J, with 35 bases between. Germline CDR1 reads MGHRA; CDR2 reads YSYEKL. The CDR3 runs 22 residues. The CDR3 loop is CASSQVGVVGRWGSRGGYEQYF. DNA of the CDR3: TGCGCCAGCAGCCAAGTTGGGGTGGTCGGCCGGTGGGGAAGTCGTGGTGGTTACGAGCAGTACTTC.

The V and J genes are TRBV7-8 and TRBJ1-1, with TRBD1 as a possible D gene (5 bases). Per germline, CDR1 SGHVS and CDR2 FQNEAQ. Trimming shortened V by 5 bases and J by 4 bases, and 14 bases separated the two germline ends. CDR3 size: 14 residues. The chain's CDR3 is CASSLGGATTEAFF. As DNA, the CDR3 is TGTGCCAGCAGCCTAGGTGGGGCTACCACTGAAGCTTTCTTT.

The V gene is TRBV14, the J gene TRBJ2-2; 8 bases fit TRBD1. CDR3 length equals 17 residues. V dropped 3 bases and J dropped 5; count of bases not matched to a gene: 11. From germline, CDR1 is SGHDN and CDR2 FVKESK. The CDR3 nucleotides are TGTGCCAGCAGCCATACTGAAAGGACAGGGAGGACCGGGGAGCTGTTTTTT. Protein sequence: CASSHTERTGRTGELFF.

The chain combines TRBV5-1 with TRBJ2-2; no definite D call. The germline CDR1 and CDR2 sequences are SGHRS and YFSETQ. This CDR3 contains 16 residues. V lost 4 bases to trimming and J lost 6 bases, with 19 bases between them. The CDR3 DNA reads TGCGCCAGCAGCCCCAGACAAGGGTCGATGGCCGGGGAGCTGTTTTTT. Translating it yields CASSPRQGSMAGELFF.

J is TRBJ1-5 and V is TRBV2; 8 nucleotides align to TRBD1. Germline V gives CDR1 SNHLY, CDR2 FYNNEI. The CDR3 has 15 amino acids. After removal of 6 bases from V and 4 bases from J, the junction contained 8 bases not matched to a gene. The CDR3 region is CASREDRARNQPQHF. CDR3 in DNA: TGTGCCAGCAGAGAGGACAGGGCACGGAATCAGCCCCAGCATTTT.

The V and J genes are TRBV5-4 and TRBJ2-3; 7 bases agree with TRBD2. Losses at the gene ends were 0 bases for V and 7 bases for J; bases not matched to a gene: 5. CDR3 size: 14 residues. Per the germline V gene, CDR1 is SGHNT and CDR2 is YYREEE (reference sequence). The chain's CDR3 is CASSLDLAVNTQYF. DNA of the CDR3: TGTGCCAGCAGCTTGGATCTAGCGGTAAATACGCAGTATTTT.

The chain employs TRBV15 and TRBJ2-1; D ambiguous. The length of the CDR3 is 16 residues. The V end was cut by 1 base, the J end by 7 bases, with 17 bases between. The V gene's germline CDR1 is LNHNV and CDR2 YYDKDF (reference sequence). In DNA form, the CDR3 reads TGTGCCACCAGCAGAGTTCCCAACGACAAATTTAATGAGCAGTTCTTC. Its translation: CATSRVPNDKFNEQFF.

The chain employs TRBV19 and TRBJ1-5; TRBD1 matches 10 bases. This CDR3 has 15 amino acids. The J segment lost 7 bases and the V segment lost 6 bases, leaving 9 bases of the junction unmatched. Germline V gene lookup returns CDR1 LNHDA and CDR2 SQIVND (reference sequence). The CDR3 DNA reads as TGTGCCAGTAGCAGGCCGGGGACAGGGGTCCAGCCCCAGCATTTT. It specifies CASSRPGTGVQPQHF.

Points on this clone: At one of its ends the junction is not consistent with the germline gene, which may arise from a read error. The J gene is TRBJ1-1, the V gene TRBV6-1; a possible D gene is TRBD1 (6 bases). The germline V gene has CDR1 MNHNS and CDR2 SASEGT. The CDR3 loop spans 12 amino acids. The CDR3 bases are TGTGCCATCAGTGGCTACAGGGATGAAGCTTTCTTT. Translating gives CAISGYRDEAFF.

This chain uses TRBV11-2 with TRBJ2-7; TRBD1 aligns across 8 bases. J was trimmed by 1 base and V by 5 bases; bases with no gene match: 10. Germline-derived CDR1 and CDR2 are SGHAT and FQNNGV. The CDR3 sequence is 16 residues long. CDR3 loop: CASSLGVTGASYEQYF. Here the CDR3 DNA reads TGTGCCAGCAGCCTAGGGGTGACAGGGGCGTCCTACGAGCAGTACTTC.

Concerning this clone: This probably arose from a read error, given a far larger clone one base away. This CDR3 is also generated by other DNA sequences in the sample. The V and J genes are TRBV11-2 and TRBJ2-5; D not resolved. The V gene lost 3 bases and the J gene lost 5 bases, with 4 bases spanning the gap. The CDR3 extends over 11 amino acids. Germline V gene sequence: CDR1 SGHAT, CDR2 FQNNGV. CDR3 loop: CASSLGETQYF. The CDR3 DNA reads TGTGCCAGCAGCTTGGGGGAGACCCAGTACTTC.